What follows are 19 T cell receptor beta chains derived from one specimen sequenced in a study of T cell repertoires in cytomegalovirus infection. TCRdb re-analysed the reads in MiXCR, keeping a single row per CDR3 protein. There are fewer than 300,000 distinct CDR3 sequences in the sample; more than 20% occur only once, and over 11% lies in the top ten. The sample comprised PBMCs. Receptor source: a human donor in good health (CMV status not recorded). Some clones in this sample may be carry-over from other donors' samples.

The chain couples TRBV6-6 to TRBJ1-1; D gene uncertain. The CDR3 consists of 14 residues. Trimming took off 6 bases at V and 1 base at J, with 12 bases between the two ends. The germline V gene encodes CDR1 MNHNY and CDR2 SVGAGI (reference sequence). The CDR3 protein is CASREYTPNTEAFF. CDR3 in DNA: TGTGCCAGCAGGGAGTATACACCGAACACTGAAGCTTTCTTT.

In its sample, this clonotype was seen a few times. The chain carries TRBV7-9 and TRBJ2-1; TRBD2 is a possible D gene (6 bases). The CDR3 loop spans 11 amino acids. Between the trimmed V and J ends, which lost 5 bases and 8 bases, there was a span of 7 bases. Germline V gives CDR1 SEHNR, CDR2 FQNEAQ (reference sequence). The CDR3 coding sequence is TGTGCCAGCAGCCCGGGGGATGAGCAGTTCTTC. It specifies CASSPGDEQFF.

This clonotype was seen at least ten times. CDR3 in amino acids: CASSRDNYGYTF. For the CDR3, the DNA is TGTGCCAGCAGCCGGGATAACTATGGCTACACCTTC. The chain combines TRBV11-2 with TRBJ1-2; no clear D. This CDR3 spans 12 amino acids. Trimming pared 5 bases from V and 1 base from J, leaving 5 bases between. Germline V gene lookup returns CDR1 SGHAT and CDR2 FQNNGV.

This rearrangement joins TRBV5-1 to TRBJ2-1, with 9 nucleotides matching TRBD1. V lost 8 bases and J lost 3; bases outside the gene matches: 6. The length of the CDR3 is 14 residues. Germline CDR1 SGHRS, CDR2 YFSETQ. DNA of the CDR3: TGCGCCAGTTATCCGGGACAGGGCTACAATGAGCAGTTCTTC. It yields the protein CASYPGQGYNEQFF.

This clonotype was observed a few times. J is TRBJ1-5 and V is TRBV15, with D maybe TRBD1 (5 bases). CDR3 length equals 15 residues. Looked up from germline, CDR1 is LNHNV and CDR2 is YYDKDF (reference sequence). The V end lost 0 bases, the J end lost 5 bases, and 11 bases lay between the germline ends. DNA of the CDR3: TGTGCCACCAGCAGAGATGCCAGGGAATATCAGCCCCAGCATTTT. This gives the protein CATSRDAREYQPQHF.

This clonotype turned up a few times. The chain carries TRBV6-8 and TRBJ2-5, with 7 nucleotides matching TRBD1. Germline assignment: CDR1 MNHGY and CDR2 SAAAGT. With 5 bases clipped from V and 0 bases from J, the junction kept 9 bases outside the gene matches. This CDR3 has 16 amino acids. CDR3 bases: TGTGCCAGCAGTATCCGGGACAGAGAGTACCAAGAGACCCAGTACTTC. Its protein product is CASSIRDREYQETQYF.

The chain carries TRBV11-2 and TRBJ1-1; 7 nucleotides line up with TRBD1. Germline V gene lookup returns CDR1 SGHAT and CDR2 FQNNGV. Trimming cost V 1 base and J 1 base; bases outside gene matches: 6. This CDR3 has 16 residues. For the CDR3, the DNA is TGTGCCAGCAGCTTAGGAGGGGGACAGAAGAACACTGAAGCTTTCTTT. Its translation: CASSLGGGQKNTEAFF.

This clonotype was recorded once. This chain uses TRBV10-2 with TRBJ2-1, with D perhaps matching TRBD1 (6 bases). The CDR3 covers 13 residues. The V and J ends lost 6 bases and 4 bases respectively, with 10 bases between them. The germline V gene encodes CDR1 WSHSY and CDR2 SAAADI. CDR3 nucleotides: TGCGCCAGCAGGGCGACAGGTTACAATGAGCAGTTCTTC. This sequence encodes CASRATGYNEQFF.

J is TRBJ2-7 and V is TRBV28; possible D gene TRBD2, 5 bases. In germline, CDR1 is MDHEN, CDR2 SYDVKM. Trimming took 6 bases from V and 6 from J, leaving 12 bases between them. The CDR3 is made up of 12 amino acids. The CDR3 DNA sequence: TGTGCCAGCAGCCTTAACGGGGTCGAGCAGTACTTC. Translation gives CASSLNGVEQYF.

This clonotype was observed a few times. The rearrangement joins TRBV24-1 to TRBJ2-1; D call uncertain. The germline gives CDR1 KGHDR, CDR2 SFDVKD. CDR3 size: 12 residues. V lost 6 bases and J 7 bases, leaving 9 bases between the germline ends. CDR3 sequence: CATSSVGNEQFF. CDR3 nucleotide sequence: TGTGCCACCAGTTCTGTAGGAAATGAGCAGTTCTTC.

The rearrangement uses TRBV10-3 and TRBJ2-7; 7 bases line up with TRBD2. The CDR3 runs 16 residues. V trimming: 3 bases; J trimming: 6 bases; junction bases outside the gene matches: 14. Germline CDR1 ENHRY, CDR2 SYGVKD. The CDR3 region is CAISDLGERGVFEQYF. The CDR3 nucleotides are TGTGCCATCAGTGACCTCGGGGAGCGGGGTGTCTTCGAGCAGTACTTC.

This clonotype was counted between two and nine times. The chain employs TRBV20-1 and TRBJ2-5; possibly TRBD2 for D (7 bases). The germline V gene has CDR1 DFQATT and CDR2 SNEGSKA (reference sequence). This CDR3 spans 13 amino acids. The V and J ends lost 2 bases and 9 bases respectively, with 16 bases between them. CDR3 DNA sequence: TGCAGTGCTAGATTCGGGGGGCCTGGGGCCCAGTACTTC. Protein product: CSARFGGPGAQYF.

This clonotype was seen more than once but under ten times. This chain uses TRBV6-6 with TRBJ1-1; D is ambiguous. Trimming removed 2 bases at V and 4 bases at J, with 8 bases between. The length of the CDR3 is 13 residues. Germline CDR1 reads MNHNY; CDR2 reads SVGAGI (reference sequence). This CDR3 reads CASSYVEGTEAFF. In DNA, the CDR3 is TGTGCCAGCAGTTACGTCGAAGGCACTGAAGCTTTCTTT.

The CDR3 protein is CAISDPSGIGNEQFF. The CDR3, as DNA: TGTGCCATCAGTGATCCTAGCGGGATAGGGAATGAGCAGTTCTTC. The chain is built from TRBV10-3 and TRBJ2-1, with TRBD2 identical over 9 bases. In germline, CDR1 is ENHRY, CDR2 SYGVKD. V lost 3 bases, J lost 7 bases, and 7 bases stayed unmatched. The CDR3 runs 15 residues.

The J gene is TRBJ2-7, the V gene TRBV11-2, with TRBD2 matching over 13 bases. The CDR3 loop spans 17 amino acids. The trim removed 4 bases at V and 6 bases at J, leaving 12 bases unmatched. The germline V gene has CDR1 SGHAT and CDR2 FQNNGV. The CDR3 protein is CASSSRATSGGVGEQYF. The CDR3, as DNA: TGTGCCAGCAGCTCGAGAGCAACTAGCGGGGGGGTTGGCGAGCAGTACTTC.

There are many counts of this clonotype. The CDR3 here is CASSLGGANGEQFF. The CDR3 nucleotides read TGTGCCAGCAGCCTTGGGGGAGCTAACGGTGAGCAGTTCTTC. The V gene is TRBV4-2, the J gene TRBJ2-1; D possibly uses TRBD1 or TRBD2 (5 bases each). Germline V gene lookup returns CDR1 LGHNA and CDR2 YNFKEQ. The CDR3 runs 14 residues. With 4 bases removed from V and 9 bases from J, the gap between germline ends came to 16 bases.

The chain uses TRBV5-1 and TRBJ2-1; 9 positions agree with TRBD1. The CDR3 is made up of 15 amino acids. Germline V gene sequence: CDR1 SGHRS, CDR2 YFSETQ. V was clipped by 4 bases and J by 8 bases; unmatched bases: 10. DNA for the CDR3: TGCGCCAGCAGCACGGCTGGGGACAGGGTCGATGAGCAGTTCTTC. This encodes CASSTAGDRVDEQFF.

This clonotype has a handful of counts. Written as DNA, the CDR3 is TGTGCCAGCAGTTCGACAGGGCTGAATCAGCCCCAGCATTTT. It codes for CASSSTGLNQPQHF. V is TRBV6-5 and J is TRBJ1-5; 7 positions agree with TRBD1. Germline CDR1 reads MNHEY; CDR2 reads SVGAGI. J lost 4 bases, V lost 4 bases, and 4 bases had no gene match. This CDR3 has 14 amino acids.

This clonotype showed up many times. The chain links TRBV7-4 to TRBJ1-2; 11 positions match TRBD1. This CDR3 has 18 residues. Trimming removed 4 bases from V and 4 bases from J; junction bases left unmatched: 14. Germline assignment: CDR1 SGHVT and CDR2 SQSDAQ. CDR3 protein: CASSSTEHGQGASYGYTF. DNA of the CDR3: TGTGCCAGCAGCTCTACGGAACATGGACAGGGGGCTTCCTATGGCTACACCTTC.